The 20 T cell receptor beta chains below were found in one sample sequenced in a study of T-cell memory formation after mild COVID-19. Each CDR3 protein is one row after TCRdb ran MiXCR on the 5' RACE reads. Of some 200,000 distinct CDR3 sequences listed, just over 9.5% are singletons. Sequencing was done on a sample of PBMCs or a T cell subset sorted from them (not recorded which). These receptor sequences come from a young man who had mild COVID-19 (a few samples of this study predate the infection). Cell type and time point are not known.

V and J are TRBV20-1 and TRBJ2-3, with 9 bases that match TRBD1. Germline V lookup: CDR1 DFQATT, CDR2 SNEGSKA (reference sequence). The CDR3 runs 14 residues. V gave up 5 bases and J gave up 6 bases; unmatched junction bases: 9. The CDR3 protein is CSAFQGQGIDTQYF. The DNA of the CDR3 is TGCAGTGCTTTTCAGGGACAGGGCATTGATACGCAGTATTTT.

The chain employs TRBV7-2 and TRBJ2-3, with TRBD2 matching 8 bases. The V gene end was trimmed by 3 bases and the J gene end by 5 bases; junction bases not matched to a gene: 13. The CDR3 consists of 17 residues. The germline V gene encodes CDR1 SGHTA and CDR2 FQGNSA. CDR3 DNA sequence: TGTGCCAGCAGCTTCGGAGCAACGGGGGGGCATATAGATACGCAGTATTTT. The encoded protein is CASSFGATGGHIDTQYF. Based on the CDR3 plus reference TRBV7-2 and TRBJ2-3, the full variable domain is GAGVSQSPSNKVTEKGKDVELRCDPISGHTALYWYRQSLGQGLEFLIYFQGNSAPDKSGLPSDRFSAERTGGSVSTLTIQRTQQEDSAVYLCASSFGATGGHIDTQYFGPGTRLTVL.

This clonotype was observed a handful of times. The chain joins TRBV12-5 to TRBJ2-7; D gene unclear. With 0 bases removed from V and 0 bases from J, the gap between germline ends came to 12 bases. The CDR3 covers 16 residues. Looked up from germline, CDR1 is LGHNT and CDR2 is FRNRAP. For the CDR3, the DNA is TGTGCTAGTGGTTTGGTACGAGAAAAGAGCTCCTACGAGCAGTACGTC. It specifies CASGLVREKSSYEQYV.

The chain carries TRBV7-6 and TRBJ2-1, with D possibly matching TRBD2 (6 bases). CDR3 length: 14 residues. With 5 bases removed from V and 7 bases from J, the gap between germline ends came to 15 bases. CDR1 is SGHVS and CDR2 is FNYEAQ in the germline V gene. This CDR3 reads CASSPQSLANEQFF. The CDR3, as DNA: TGTGCCAGCAGCCCTCAGAGCCTAGCGAATGAGCAGTTCTTC.

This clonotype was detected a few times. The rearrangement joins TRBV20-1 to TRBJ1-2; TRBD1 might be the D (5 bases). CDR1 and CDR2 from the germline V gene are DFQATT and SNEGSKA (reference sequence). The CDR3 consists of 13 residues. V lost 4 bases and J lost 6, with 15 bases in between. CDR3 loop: CSAKDTPQDGYTF. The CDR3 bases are TGCAGTGCTAAGGACACCCCTCAAGATGGCTACACCTTC.

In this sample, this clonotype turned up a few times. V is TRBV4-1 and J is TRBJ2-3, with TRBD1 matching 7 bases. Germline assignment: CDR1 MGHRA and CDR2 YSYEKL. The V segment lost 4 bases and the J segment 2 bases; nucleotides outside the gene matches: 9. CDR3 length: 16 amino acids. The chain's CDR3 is CASSLLAGGNTDTQYF. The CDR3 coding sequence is TGCGCCAGCAGCCTATTAGCAGGGGGAAACACAGATACGCAGTATTTT.

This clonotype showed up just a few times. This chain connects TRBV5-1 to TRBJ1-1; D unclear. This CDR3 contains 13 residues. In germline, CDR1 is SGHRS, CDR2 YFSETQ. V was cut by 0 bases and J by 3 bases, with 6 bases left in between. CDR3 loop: CASSLGHDTEAFF. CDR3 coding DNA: TGCGCCAGCAGCTTGGGTCACGACACTGAAGCTTTCTTT. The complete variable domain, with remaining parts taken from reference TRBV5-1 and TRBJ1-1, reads KAGVTQTPRYLIKTRGQQVTLSCSPISGHRSVSWYQQTPGQGLQFLFEYFSETQRNKGNFPGRFSGRQFSNSRSEMNVSTLELGDSALYLCASSLGHDTEAFFGQGTRLTVV.

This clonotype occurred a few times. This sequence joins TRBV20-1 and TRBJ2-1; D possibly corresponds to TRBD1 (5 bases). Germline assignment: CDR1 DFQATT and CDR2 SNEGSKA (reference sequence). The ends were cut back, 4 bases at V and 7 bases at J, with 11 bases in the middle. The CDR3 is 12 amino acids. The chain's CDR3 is CSATQGGNEQFF. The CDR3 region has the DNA TGCAGTGCTACTCAGGGTGGGAATGAGCAGTTCTTC.

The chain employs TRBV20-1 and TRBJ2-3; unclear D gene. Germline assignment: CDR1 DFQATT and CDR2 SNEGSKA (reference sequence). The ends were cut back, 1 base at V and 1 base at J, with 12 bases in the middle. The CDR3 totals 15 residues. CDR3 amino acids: CSARGAGTRTDTQYF. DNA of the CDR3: TGCAGTGCTAGAGGGGCCGGTACCCGCACAGATACGCAGTATTTT.

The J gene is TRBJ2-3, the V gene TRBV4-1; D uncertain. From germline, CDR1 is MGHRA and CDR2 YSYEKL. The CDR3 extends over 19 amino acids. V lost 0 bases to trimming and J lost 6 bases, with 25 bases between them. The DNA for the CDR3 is TGCGCCAGCAGCCAAGATCTCCATTCCACGGCCCCTCACGCGGATACGCAGTATTTT. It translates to CASSQDLHSTAPHADTQYF.

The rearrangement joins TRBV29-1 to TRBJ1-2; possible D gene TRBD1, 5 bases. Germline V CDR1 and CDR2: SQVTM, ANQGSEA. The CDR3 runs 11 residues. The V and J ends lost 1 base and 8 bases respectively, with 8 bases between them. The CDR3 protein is CSVEVQGGYTF. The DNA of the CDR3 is TGCAGCGTTGAAGTTCAGGGAGGCTACACCTTC.

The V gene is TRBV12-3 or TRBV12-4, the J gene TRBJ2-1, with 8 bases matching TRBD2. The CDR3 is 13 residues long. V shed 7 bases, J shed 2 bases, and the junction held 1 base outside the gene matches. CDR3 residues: CASTGLAYNEQFF. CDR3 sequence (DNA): TGTGCCAGCACGGGACTAGCCTACAATGAGCAGTTCTTC.

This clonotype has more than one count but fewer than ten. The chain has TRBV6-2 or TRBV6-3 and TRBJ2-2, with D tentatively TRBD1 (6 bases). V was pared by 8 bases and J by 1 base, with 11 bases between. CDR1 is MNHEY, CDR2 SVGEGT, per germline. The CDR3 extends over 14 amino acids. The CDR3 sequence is CASRKTGNTGELFF. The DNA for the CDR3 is TGTGCCAGCCGTAAGACAGGGAACACCGGGGAGCTGTTTTTT.

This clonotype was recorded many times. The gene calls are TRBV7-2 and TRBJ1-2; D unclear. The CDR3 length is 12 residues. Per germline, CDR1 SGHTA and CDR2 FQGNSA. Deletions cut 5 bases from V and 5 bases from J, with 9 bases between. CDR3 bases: TGTGCCAGCAGCCAACAACCATATGGCTACACCTTC. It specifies CASSQQPYGYTF.

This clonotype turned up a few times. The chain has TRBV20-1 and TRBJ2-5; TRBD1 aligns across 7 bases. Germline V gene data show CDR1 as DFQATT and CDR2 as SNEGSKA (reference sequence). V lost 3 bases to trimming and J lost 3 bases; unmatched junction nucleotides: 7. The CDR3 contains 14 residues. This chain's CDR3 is CSASSLDREETQYF. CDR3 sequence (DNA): TGCAGTGCTAGCAGCCTAGACAGGGAAGAGACCCAGTACTTC.

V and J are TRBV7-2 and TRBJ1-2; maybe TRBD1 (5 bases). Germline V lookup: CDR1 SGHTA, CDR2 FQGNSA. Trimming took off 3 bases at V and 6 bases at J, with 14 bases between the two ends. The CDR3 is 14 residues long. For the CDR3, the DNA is TGTGCCAGCAGCTTGCAGGGCAGTTGGGATGGCTACACCTTC. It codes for CASSLQGSWDGYTF.

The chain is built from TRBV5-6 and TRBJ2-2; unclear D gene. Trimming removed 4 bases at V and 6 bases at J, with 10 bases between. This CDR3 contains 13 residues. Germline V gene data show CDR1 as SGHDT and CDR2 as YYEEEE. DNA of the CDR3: TGTGCCAGCAGCCGACCGACCTCCGGGGAGCTGTTTTTT. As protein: CASSRPTSGELFF.

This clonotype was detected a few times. In nucleotides, the CDR3 is TGTGCCAGCAGGGGCTCCGGGACGTCAAAAGAGACCCAGTACTTC. Its translation is CASRGSGTSKETQYF. The chain combines TRBV2 with TRBJ2-5, with D perhaps matching TRBD1 or TRBD2 (5 bases each). The CDR3 is 15 residues long. V was shortened by 6 bases and J by 3 bases, with 17 bases between the two germline ends. The V gene's germline CDR1 is SNHLY and CDR2 FYNNEI.

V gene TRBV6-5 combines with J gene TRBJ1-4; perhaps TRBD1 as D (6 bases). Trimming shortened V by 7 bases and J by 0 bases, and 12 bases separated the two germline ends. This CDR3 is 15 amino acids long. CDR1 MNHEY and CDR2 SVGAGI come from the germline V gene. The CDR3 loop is CASKTGPTTNEKLFF. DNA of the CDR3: TGTGCCAGCAAGACAGGCCCTACAACTAATGAAAAACTGTTTTTT.

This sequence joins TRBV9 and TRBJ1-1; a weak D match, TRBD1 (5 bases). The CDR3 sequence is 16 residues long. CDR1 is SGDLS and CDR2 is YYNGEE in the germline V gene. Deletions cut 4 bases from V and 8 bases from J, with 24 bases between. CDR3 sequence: CASSSLLSRDRTEAFF. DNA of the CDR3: TGTGCCAGCAGCTCCTTACTGAGCCGGGACCGGACAGAAGCTTTCTTT.